The 6 T cell receptor beta chains reported below all come from one sample, sequenced in a study of shared clonotypes between healthy human individuals. The protocol was immunoSEQ multiplex PCR, while the TCRdb copy is restricted to in-frame clones and leaves out a portion. This table holds roughly 1,000,000 clones, around 82% found once. Sequencing was carried out using memory CD4+ T cells from PBMCs. The subset denotes: CD45RA-negative fraction. The receptors were sampled from a man aged 18 to 35 in good health. Some clones in this sample may be carry-over from other donors' samples.

Only a few counts were recorded for this clone. The V gene is TRBV5-6, the J gene TRBJ2-2; the match to TRBD1 covers 9 bases. This CDR3 spans 17 amino acids. With V trimmed by 3 bases and J by 5 bases, 11 bases remained unmatched. The germline gives CDR1 SGHDT, CDR2 YYEEEE. The CDR3 loop reads CASSSRFTGGGTGELFF. The CDR3 region has the DNA TGTGCCAGCAGCTCCCGTTTTACAGGGGGCGGTACCGGGGAGCTGTTTTTT.

The V call is TRBV7-3, the J call TRBJ1-3; no clear D gene. Germline CDR1 SGHTA, CDR2 FQGTGA. V was trimmed by 1 base and J by 7 bases, leaving 8 bases between them. CDR3 size: 13 residues. CDR3 sequence: CASSLKYGNTIYF. CDR3 in DNA: TGTGCCAGCAGCTTAAAGTATGGGAACACCATATATTTT. The complete variable domain, with remaining parts taken from reference TRBV7-3 and TRBJ1-3, reads GAGVSQTPSNKVTEKGKYVELRCDPISGHTALYWYRQSLGQGPEFLIYFQGTGAADDSGLPNDRFFAVRPEGSVSTLKIQRTERGDSAVYLCASSLKYGNTIYFGEGSWLTVV.

V is TRBV7-9 and J is TRBJ2-1, with TRBD1 as a possible D gene (5 bases). Between the trimmed V and J ends, which lost 2 bases and 6 bases, there was a span of 8 bases. This CDR3 has 13 residues. Germline CDR1 SEHNR, CDR2 FQNEAQ (reference sequence). CDR3 coding DNA: TGTGCCAGCAGCTTACAGGGATCCAATGAGCAGTTCTTC. This gives the protein CASSLQGSNEQFF.

This clone was seen at least ten times. Other DNA sequences of this sample code for an identical CDR3. The chain employs TRBV27 and TRBJ2-7; D gene unclear. The V gene's germline CDR1 is MNHEY and CDR2 SMNVEV (reference sequence). CDR3 length: 13 amino acids. Trimming took off 0 bases at V and 0 bases at J, with 3 bases between the two ends. The CDR3 loop reads CASSLSFSYEQYF. Here the CDR3 DNA reads TGTGCCAGCAGTTTATCTTTCTCCTACGAGCAGTACTTC.

CDR3 sequence reads: CASSFYATGEAFF. The CDR3 coding sequence is TGTGCCAGCAGCTTTTACGCGACAGGGGAAGCTTTCTTT. The rearrangement uses TRBV7-2 and TRBJ1-1, with 7 bases identical to TRBD1. Germline CDR1 and CDR2: SGHTA and FQGNSA. J was trimmed by 8 bases and V by 3 bases; bases with no gene match: 6. The CDR3 length is 13 residues.

The gene calls are TRBV9 and TRBJ2-1; TRBD1 matches at 9 bases. Unmatched junction bases numbered 15, after V lost 4 bases and J lost 7 bases. Germline V gene sequence: CDR1 SGDLS, CDR2 YYNGEE. The CDR3 contains 17 residues. The CDR3 sequence: CASSRSAYRGLGNEQFF. The CDR3 DNA follows: TGTGCCAGCAGCCGCTCCGCGTACAGGGGGCTTGGAAATGAGCAGTTCTTC.